These 30 T cell receptor beta chains were sequenced from one sample in a study of response to subunit inactivated influenza vaccine. A single record per CDR3 protein comes from TCRdb applying MiXCR to the RT-PCR reads. The sample lists 550,000 to 600,000 distinct CDR3 sequences; approximately 12% were seen once. Material: PBMCs from blood, obtained on the day of vaccination. The receptors stem from a middle-aged man who received an inactivated influenza vaccine.

This clonotype was seen a few times. This rearrangement joins TRBV2 to TRBJ1-4; tentatively, D is TRBD1 (6 bases). Germline CDR1 is SNHLY and CDR2 is FYNNEI. V was shortened by 5 bases and J by 6 bases, with 13 bases between the two germline ends. The CDR3 covers 14 residues. For the CDR3, the DNA is TGTGCCAGCAGTTGGGGGGGCGGCTATGAAAAACTGTTTTTT. The encoded protein is CASSWGGGYEKLFF.

A few counts support this clonotype. The V call is TRBV5-6, the J call TRBJ2-5, with TRBD1 identical over 12 bases. The CDR3 totals 16 residues. Germline assignment: CDR1 SGHDT and CDR2 YYEEEE. J was trimmed by 10 bases and V by 1 base; bases with no gene match: 11. The CDR3 region has the DNA TGTGCCAGCAGCTTGAGCTGGGACAGGGGGCGCAAAGACCAGTACTTC. Its translation: CASSLSWDRGRKDQYF.

This clonotype has a single count. The CDR3 spells CASSLEQLGTEAFF. CDR3 sequence (DNA): TGTGCCAGCAGCTTAGAGCAGCTCGGGACTGAAGCTTTCTTT. The rearrangement joins TRBV7-9 to TRBJ1-1; D gene ambiguous. The CDR3 is 14 residues long. Trimming took 1 base from V and 5 from J, leaving 11 bases between them. The germline V gene encodes CDR1 SEHNR and CDR2 FQNEAQ (reference sequence).

This clonotype was found many times. The chain employs TRBV4-3 and TRBJ2-2; no firm D call. The CDR3 is 14 amino acids. CDR1 and CDR2 (germline): LGHNA, YSLEER. Between the trimmed V and J ends, which lost 3 bases and 2 bases, there was a span of 7 bases. CDR3 sequence: CASSQPSNTGELFF. DNA of the CDR3: TGCGCCAGCAGCCAGCCAAGCAACACCGGGGAGCTGTTTTTT.

The rearrangement links TRBV7-2 to TRBJ1-3; possibly TRBD1 for D (6 bases). V lost 5 bases, J lost 0 bases, and 11 bases lay in between. Germline V CDR1 and CDR2: SGHTA, FQGNSA. The CDR3 runs 15 residues. The CDR3 DNA follows: TGTGCCAGCAGCAACAGGGTAGGCTCTGGAAACACCATATATTTT. Protein product: CASSNRVGSGNTIYF.

For the CDR3, the DNA is TGCAGTGCTGCGGGACAGGTCAAAAACATTCAGTACTTC. Its translation: CSAAGQVKNIQYF. V gene TRBV20-1 combines with J gene TRBJ2-4, with 8 bases lining up with TRBD1. The germline V gene has CDR1 DFQATT and CDR2 SNEGSKA (reference sequence). This CDR3 has 13 amino acids. J lost 3 bases, V lost 5 bases, and 3 bases had no gene match.

This chain connects TRBV20-1 to TRBJ2-6; D is unclear. The CDR3 is 15 residues long. Germline V lookup: CDR1 DFQATT, CDR2 SNEGSKA (reference sequence). V dropped 1 base and J dropped 0 bases, with 7 bases sitting between them. The CDR3 DNA reads as TGCAGTGCTAGAGTCCCCCTCTCTGGGGCCAACGTCCTGACTTTC. Amino acid sequence: CSARVPLSGANVLTF.

The chain couples TRBV7-9 to TRBJ2-1; 10 positions match TRBD2. With 3 bases clipped from V and 6 bases from J, the junction kept 5 bases outside the gene matches. There are 15 residues in the CDR3. CDR1 and CDR2 (germline): SEHNR, FQNEAQ (reference sequence). CDR3 in DNA: TGTGCCAGCAGCTTGCTAGCGGGGGCCCTCAATGAGCAGTTCTTC. Residues: CASSLLAGALNEQFF.

This clonotype was seen more than once but under ten times. The chain links TRBV7-2 to TRBJ2-7, with D hard to call. V lost 0 bases, J lost 3 bases, and 6 bases lay in between. Germline V gene data show CDR1 as SGHTA and CDR2 as FQGNSA. The CDR3 sequence is 13 residues long. The CDR3 DNA reads as TGTGCCAGCAGCTTAGCCGCAGACTACGAGCAGTACTTC. It translates to CASSLAADYEQYF.

This clonotype was detected ten times or more. V usage is TRBV6-1 and J usage is TRBJ2-1; 9 bases agree with TRBD1. In germline, CDR1 is MNHNS, CDR2 SASEGT. Trimming at V came to 4 bases and at J to 10 bases, leaving 11 bases not matched to a gene. The CDR3 has 15 residues. CDR3 nucleotides: TGTGCCAGCAGTGCACACAGGGGGCCTATTGGGGAGCAGTTCTTC. This gives the protein CASSAHRGPIGEQFF.

The gene calls are TRBV6-1 and TRBJ2-7, with 8 nucleotides matching TRBD1. The length of the CDR3 is 14 residues. From germline, CDR1 is MNHNS and CDR2 SASEGT. The V and J ends lost 1 base and 5 bases, in that order; junction bases with no gene match: 4. CDR3 protein: CASSEGRGHDEQYF. CDR3 sequence (DNA): TGTGCCAGCAGTGAAGGCAGGGGGCATGACGAGCAGTACTTC.

The sample holds a few counts of this clonotype. This chain joins TRBV15 and TRBJ2-7; TRBD1 is a possible D gene (6 bases). The CDR3 contains 13 residues. V lost 5 bases and J 1 base, leaving 9 bases between the germline ends. The germline V gene has CDR1 LNHNV and CDR2 YYDKDF (reference sequence). The CDR3 is CATSPRGSYEQYF. CDR3 sequence (DNA): TGTGCCACCAGCCCCAGGGGTTCCTACGAGCAGTACTTC. Combining the CDR3 with reference TRBV15 and TRBJ2-7 gives the whole variable domain DAMVIQNPRYQVTQFGKPVTLSCSQTLNHNVMYWYQQKSSQAPKLLFHYYDKDFNNEADTPDNFQSRRPNTSFCFLDIRSPGLGDTAMYLCATSPRGSYEQYFGPGTRLTVT.

V is TRBV28 and J is TRBJ2-2; 9 nucleotides agree with TRBD1. The CDR3 is 14 residues long. J gave up 5 bases and V 6 bases, and 4 bases lay outside the gene matches. Germline CDR1 and CDR2: MDHEN and SYDVKM. CDR3: CASRMTGGTGELFF. In nucleotides, the CDR3 is TGTGCCAGCAGAATGACAGGGGGAACCGGGGAGCTGTTTTTT.

V is TRBV25-1 and J is TRBJ2-5; D call uncertain. Trimming removed 3 bases from V and 2 bases from J, with 7 bases in between. The germline V gene has CDR1 MGHDK and CDR2 SYGVNS. The CDR3 is made up of 13 amino acids. The CDR3 reads CASSDYGQETQYF. The DNA for the CDR3 is TGTGCCAGCAGTGATTACGGACAAGAGACCCAGTACTTC.

This clonotype turned up a few times. This rearrangement joins TRBV20-1 to TRBJ2-1; 7 nucleotides align to TRBD2. This CDR3 region has 15 residues. V gave up 1 base and J gave up 8 bases; unmatched junction bases: 11. Germline loops: CDR1 DFQATT, CDR2 SNEGSKA (reference sequence). The CDR3 DNA sequence: TGCAGTGCTAGAGGGCCGACTAGCCTTTTGGATGAGCAGTTCTTC. Encoded protein: CSARGPTSLLDEQFF.

This chain's CDR3 is CASNPGGSTDTQYF. DNA of the CDR3: TGTGCCAGCAACCCCGGGGGCAGCACAGATACGCAGTATTTT. The chain joins TRBV14 to TRBJ2-3, with D perhaps given as TRBD1 or TRBD2 (6 bases each). The CDR3 totals 14 residues. Germline loops: CDR1 SGHDN, CDR2 FVKESK. Trimming pared 7 bases from V and 0 bases from J, leaving 11 bases between.

This clonotype was seen repeatedly, ten times or more. The V gene is TRBV6-2 or TRBV6-3, the J gene TRBJ2-3; 7 nucleotides match TRBD2. With 7 bases clipped from V and 2 bases from J, the junction kept 6 bases outside the gene matches. The CDR3 loop spans 14 amino acids. CDR1 is MNHEY, CDR2 SVGEGT, per germline. The CDR3: CASTRGDPTDTQYF. Here the CDR3 DNA reads TGTGCCAGCACCCGGGGGGACCCCACAGATACGCAGTATTTT.

The chain is built from TRBV5-1 and TRBJ1-1; 7 nucleotides line up with TRBD1. The CDR3 is made up of 15 amino acids. Germline-derived CDR1 and CDR2 are SGHRS and YFSETQ. V dropped 3 bases and J dropped 0; count of bases not matched to a gene: 5. The CDR3 protein is CASSWDSNMNTEAFF. The CDR3 region has the DNA TGCGCCAGCAGCTGGGACAGTAACATGAACACTGAAGCTTTCTTT.

V is TRBV27 and J is TRBJ1-1; possibly TRBD1 for D (5 bases). Germline V lookup: CDR1 MNHEY, CDR2 SMNVEV (reference sequence). V lost 6 bases and J lost 5, with 16 bases in between. This CDR3 is 14 amino acids long. The CDR3 sequence is CASRAQGASTEAFF. The CDR3 DNA reads TGTGCCAGCAGGGCCCAGGGCGCATCAACTGAAGCTTTCTTT.

This clonotype was observed at least ten times. This rearrangement joins TRBV7-9 to TRBJ1-5, with 7 bases aligning to TRBD1. Looked up from germline, CDR1 is SEHNR and CDR2 is FQNEAQ (reference sequence). V was clipped by 4 bases and J by 0 bases; unmatched bases: 9. The CDR3 totals 17 residues. This chain's CDR3 is CASSSGTAQYSNQPQHF. The DNA for the CDR3 is TGTGCCAGCAGCTCCGGGACAGCGCAATATAGCAATCAGCCCCAGCATTTT.

This clonotype has just a few counts. V usage is TRBV3-1 and J usage is TRBJ2-3; 10 bases agree with TRBD2. CDR1 is LGHDT, CDR2 YNNKEL, per germline (reference sequence). The CDR3 runs 15 residues. With 4 bases clipped from V and 5 bases from J, the junction kept 6 bases outside the gene matches. CDR3 loop: CASSPKRGGIDTQYF. The CDR3 coding sequence is TGTGCCAGCAGCCCCAAGCGGGGGGGCATAGATACGCAGTATTTT.

Notes on this clonotype: Compared with germline, one end of the junction differs, possibly owing to a read error. CDR3 sequence reads: CASSFTGTQYF. CDR3 coding DNA: TGTGCCAGCAGCTTTACAGGTACGCAGTATTTT. The gene calls are TRBV7-9 and TRBJ2-3; D might be TRBD1 (5 bases). From germline, CDR1 is SEHNR and CDR2 FQNEAQ (reference sequence). CDR3 size: 11 residues.

This clonotype has just a few counts. The genes are TRBV20-1 and TRBJ2-1, with D maybe TRBD2 (7 bases). Germline V gives CDR1 DFQATT, CDR2 SNEGSKA (reference sequence). The CDR3 length is 14 residues. Trimming shortened V by 5 bases and J by 6 bases, and 17 bases separated the two germline ends. The CDR3 DNA is TGCAGTGCTCGTGGTCGGGGGGCCATCAATGAGCAGTTCTTC. Translation gives CSARGRGAINEQFF.

The V call is TRBV10-3, the J call TRBJ1-3; unclear D gene. The V and J ends lost 2 bases and 2 bases respectively, with 10 bases between them. Germline loops: CDR1 ENHRY, CDR2 SYGVKD. This CDR3 comprises 15 residues. DNA of the CDR3: TGTGCCATCAGTGAGAAGGCAGCAGCTGGAAACACCATATATTTT. Its protein product is CAISEKAAAGNTIYF.

J is TRBJ2-3 and V is TRBV5-5; D call uncertain. V shed 0 bases and J shed 1 base, with 9 bases lying between them. The germline V gene encodes CDR1 SGHKS and CDR2 YYEKEE (reference sequence). This CDR3 is built from 15 residues. CDR3 sequence (DNA): TGTGCCAGCAGCTTGGAGTTATGGGGCACAGATACGCAGTATTTT. Protein: CASSLELWGTDTQYF.

This clonotype has more than one count but fewer than ten. The chain has TRBV12-3 or TRBV12-4 and TRBJ2-1, with D perhaps assigned TRBD1 or TRBD2 (5 bases each). This CDR3 region has 15 residues. Trimming cost V 5 bases and J 4 bases, with 15 bases left between them. The DNA of the CDR3 is TGTGCCAGCAGTGTCGGTGGGGGATGGTACAATGAGCAGTTCTTC. The encoded protein is CASSVGGGWYNEQFF.

Many counts were recorded for this clonotype. The genes are TRBV5-1 and TRBJ2-3; unclear D gene. CDR1 and CDR2 from the germline V gene are SGHRS and YFSETQ. Trimming cost V 4 bases and J 6 bases, with 15 bases left between them. The CDR3 extends over 14 amino acids. The CDR3 loop is CASSPPPVSDTQYF. As DNA, the CDR3 is TGCGCCAGCAGCCCGCCGCCAGTTTCGGATACGCAGTATTTT.

The V and J genes are TRBV27 and TRBJ2-4; tentative D call: TRBD2 (6 bases). V gave up 7 bases and J gave up 0 bases, with 16 bases separating them. Germline CDR1 and CDR2: MNHEY and SMNVEV (reference sequence). There are 16 residues in the CDR3. CDR3 protein: CASIGGTNLAKNIQYF. As DNA, the CDR3 is TGTGCCAGCATAGGAGGGACGAACCTAGCCAAAAACATTCAGTACTTC.

The chain combines TRBV18 with TRBJ2-7, with D perhaps matching TRBD1 (6 bases). V was clipped by 4 bases and J by 3 bases, with 10 bases between them. CDR1 and CDR2 (germline): KGHSH, LQKENI. The CDR3 loop spans 13 amino acids. CDR3 residues: CASSRLDSYEQYF. The CDR3, as DNA: TGTGCCAGCTCACGATTGGACAGCTACGAGCAGTACTTC.

This chain connects TRBV2 to TRBJ2-3, with 12 bases lining up with TRBD2. Per germline, CDR1 SNHLY and CDR2 FYNNEI. V gave up 4 bases and J gave up 3 bases; unmatched junction bases: 2. This CDR3 is 15 amino acids long. The CDR3 DNA follows: TGTGCCAGCAGTGCGGGGACTAGCGGGACAGATACGCAGTATTTT. It translates to CASSAGTSGTDTQYF.